The 2 T cell receptor beta chains listed next were all sequenced from one sample in a study of blood T cell repertoires in COVID-19. TCRdb keeps only in-frame clones here, not all; method: immunoSEQ multiplex PCR. The sample records fewer than 250,000 clones, under 90% being singletons. Sequencing was carried out using peripheral blood. Receptors were obtained from a woman in her thirties or forties with active or convalescent COVID-19.

The genes are TRBV3-1 (or the pseudogene TRBV3-2) and TRBJ2-6, with 10 nucleotides matching TRBD1. The CDR3 length is 20 residues. V trimming: 2 bases; J trimming: 3 bases; junction bases outside the gene matches: 13. The germline V gene encodes CDR1 LGHDT and CDR2 YNNKEL (reference sequence). The CDR3 coding sequence is TGTGCCAGCAGCCAACTCCCACTGACAGGGGGCCTTGTTGGGGCCAACGTCCTGACTTTC. It yields the protein CASSQLPLTGGLVGANVLTF.

The table lists this clone with a few counts. This chain uses TRBV30 with TRBJ1-5; D is unclear. V lost 0 bases, J lost 4 bases, and 7 bases lay in between. Germline values: CDR1 GTSNPN, CDR2 SVGIG (reference sequence). The CDR3 has 13 residues. The CDR3 region is CAWSVNKNQPQHF. The DNA for the CDR3 is TGTGCCTGGAGTGTAAACAAAAATCAGCCCCAGCATTTT.